The T cell receptor beta chain under discussion was sequenced for a study of T-cell reconstitution after alpha-beta-depleted transplantation in children. This clonotype was found a few times. Its antigen is currently unknown. Whole-study results and caveats: It was surviving recipient T cells and thymic progenitors that gave some patients high TCRbeta diversity at day 60. Most T-cell counts and diversity one year after the transplant came from T cells that were newly produced.

V shed 0 bases and J 6 bases; nucleotides not matched to a gene: 6. The CDR3 spans 16 residues. Germline CDR1 is GTSNPN and CDR2 is SVGIG (reference sequence). As it was prepared, the TCRbeta library received unique molecular identifiers. TCRdb redid the calling of the PCR reads with MiXCR, one entry per CDR3 protein. The sample lists fewer than 550,000 distinct CDR3 sequences; about 10% were seen once. Sequences were derived from PBMCs, mostly from graft donor cells, sampled 180 days after TCRalphabeta/CD19-depleted stem cell transplant. The V call is TRBV30, the J call TRBJ2-1, with 12 bases fitting TRBD2. The receptor was derived from a female patient aged 2-15 years who had a stem cell transplant for aplastic anemia, so the T cells may come from the graft donor. The chain's CDR3 is CAWSVPTSGRRNEQFF. The DNA of the CDR3 is TGTGCCTGGAGTGTACCTACTAGCGGGAGGCGCAATGAGCAGTTCTTC.